Sequencing of this T cell receptor beta chain was carried out in a study of tissue T cells after allogeneic stem cell transplantation. Sequencing used immunoSEQ multiplex PCR; TCRdb keeps in-frame clones, though not all of them. The sample lists around 40,000 clones, 92% seen once, with 3.8% in the top ten. With 5 bases removed from V and 0 bases from J, the gap between germline ends came to 16 bases. Germline V gene sequence: CDR1 SGHVS, CDR2 FQNEAQ. The CDR3 totals 16 residues. The source of this sequence is a woman aged 40 to 75 who later had graft-versus-host disease after an allogeneic stem cell transplant. This rearrangement joins TRBV7-8 to TRBJ2-5; a weak D match, TRBD1 (6 bases). The material was blood, obtained before transplantation. The CDR3 loop reads CASSIAQGTYQETQYF. CDR3 coding DNA: TGTGCCAGCAGCATCGCACAGGGAACGTACCAAGAGACCCAGTACTTC.